This is a list of T cell receptor beta chains from one sample in a study of blood T cell repertoires in COVID-19. Clones were read by immunoSEQ multiplex PCR, and TCRdb kept only the in-frame ones, dropping some. The top ten clones hold 0.85% to 0.95% of a sample with roughly 200,000 clones, approximately 87% of them seen once. Sequences were obtained from peripheral blood. Every receptor here comes from a young woman who had recovered from COVID-19. Each CDR3 is given with its conserved first and last residue. D genes are given only for firm matches. The listing skips clone size in some rows; elsewhere it reads once, few, many or a size class.

abundance: -; v_gene: TRBV27; d_gene: TRBD1; j_gene: TRBJ2-2; CDR3aa: CASSETGLAGELFF; CDR3nt: TGTGCCAGCAGTGAGACAGGGCTTGCCGGGGAGCTGTTTTTT
abundance: once; v_gene: TRBV19; d_gene: TRBD2; j_gene: TRBJ2-1; CDR3aa: CASTPLSGASGRAGNEQFF; CDR3nt: TGTGCCAGTACCCCCCTCTCGGGGGCTAGCGGGAGGGCCGGTAATGAGCAGTTCTTC
abundance: -; v_gene: TRBV2; d_gene: -; j_gene: TRBJ1-1; CDR3aa: CASSEEIASGGKAFF; CDR3nt: TGTGCCAGCAGTGAAGAAATCGCGTCGGGCGGGAAAGCTTTCTTT
abundance: once; v_gene: TRBV2; d_gene: -; j_gene: TRBJ1-5; CDR3aa: CASSERKRGGNQPQHF; CDR3nt: TGTGCCAGCAGTGAGAGGAAAAGGGGGGGAAATCAGCCCCAGCATTTT
abundance: -; v_gene: TRBV27; d_gene: TRBD1; j_gene: TRBJ1-1; CDR3aa: CASSSRWRGRPTSTEAFF; CDR3nt: TGTGCCAGCAGTTCTCGGTGGAGGGGGCGACCGACTTCCACTGAAGCTTTCTTT
abundance: -; v_gene: TRBV6-1; d_gene: -; j_gene: TRBJ1-1; CDR3aa: CASSEGESGAGEAFF; CDR3nt: TGTGCCAGCAGTGAAGGGGAAAGCGGGGCTGGTGAAGCTTTCTTT
abundance: -; v_gene: TRBV7-9; d_gene: TRBD2; j_gene: TRBJ2-1; CDR3aa: CASSLVGGRNEQFF; CDR3nt: TGTGCCAGCAGCTTAGTGGGGGGGAGAAATGAGCAGTTCTTC
abundance: -; v_gene: TRBV9; d_gene: -; j_gene: TRBJ2-2; CDR3aa: CASSVVGSGGELFF; CDR3nt: TGTGCCAGCAGCGTAGTCGGGAGTGGCGGGGAGCTGTTTTTT
abundance: few; v_gene: TRBV4-1; d_gene: TRBD1; j_gene: TRBJ1-1; CDR3aa: CASGWGQGDTEAFF; CDR3nt: TGCGCCAGCGGATGGGGACAGGGTGACACTGAAGCTTTCTTT
abundance: -; v_gene: TRBV25-1; d_gene: -; j_gene: TRBJ1-2; CDR3aa: CASSGQGHSLYGYTF; CDR3nt: TGTGCCAGCAGTGGTCAAGGACACTCTCTCTATGGCTACACCTTC
abundance: once; v_gene: TRBV15; d_gene: -; j_gene: TRBJ2-7; CDR3aa: CATSRGSLTTPGYEQYF; CDR3nt: TGTGCCACCAGCAGGGGGTCATTGACTACCCCGGGGTACGAGCAGTACTTC
abundance: -; v_gene: TRBV7-8; d_gene: -; j_gene: TRBJ2-3; CDR3aa: CASSLQDSTDTQYF; CDR3nt: TGTGCCAGCAGCCTACAGGATAGCACAGATACGCAGTATTTT
abundance: -; v_gene: TRBV9; d_gene: -; j_gene: TRBJ1-1; CDR3aa: CASSVVQGVTEAFF; CDR3nt: TGTGCCAGCAGCGTAGTACAGGGTGTCACTGAAGCTTTCTTT
abundance: -; v_gene: TRBV7-3; d_gene: TRBD2; j_gene: TRBJ2-3; CDR3aa: CASSLYAIGTSSDTQYF; CDR3nt: TGTGCCAGCAGCTTATATGCTATCGGGACTAGCTCAGATACGCAGTATTTT
abundance: -; v_gene: TRBV11-1; d_gene: -; j_gene: TRBJ2-3; CDR3aa: CASSLAYGRVDTQYF; CDR3nt: TGTGCCAGCAGCTTAGCCTATGGGAGAGTAGATACGCAGTATTTT
abundance: once; v_gene: TRBV3-1/TRBV3-2; d_gene: TRBD1; j_gene: TRBJ2-3; CDR3aa: CASSLQGVSTDTQYF; CDR3nt: TGTGCCAGCAGCTTGCAGGGGGTTAGCACAGATACGCAGTATTTT
abundance: once; v_gene: TRBV5-8; d_gene: TRBD2; j_gene: TRBJ2-1; CDR3aa: CASSYGQGLAGADNEQFF; CDR3nt: TGTGCCAGCAGCTACGGACAGGGTCTAGCGGGAGCCGACAATGAGCAGTTCTTC
abundance: -; v_gene: TRBV3-1/TRBV3-2; d_gene: -; j_gene: TRBJ1-1; CDR3aa: CASSQGLNVNTEAFF; CDR3nt: TGTGCCAGCAGCCAAGGGCTGAACGTGAACACTGAAGCTTTCTTT
abundance: -; v_gene: TRBV19; d_gene: -; j_gene: TRBJ1-1; CDR3aa: CASSIDQEGTEAFF; CDR3nt: TGTGCCAGTAGTATAGATCAAGAGGGCACTGAAGCTTTCTTT
abundance: -; v_gene: TRBV6-5; d_gene: -; j_gene: TRBJ1-4; CDR3aa: CASSYRPGSEKLFF; CDR3nt: TGTGCCAGCAGTTATCGTCCGGGGAGCGAAAAACTGTTTTTT
abundance: -; v_gene: TRBV6-4; d_gene: -; j_gene: TRBJ2-5; CDR3aa: CASSGQQGGSQYF; CDR3nt: TGTGCCAGCAGTGGACAACAGGGAGGGTCCCAGTACTTC
abundance: -; v_gene: TRBV27; d_gene: -; j_gene: TRBJ1-6; CDR3aa: CASSLQGDNSPLHF; CDR3nt: TGTGCCAGCAGTTTACAGGGCGACAATTCACCCCTCCACTTT
abundance: once; v_gene: TRBV5-1; d_gene: -; j_gene: TRBJ1-4; CDR3aa: CASSLVAGRSSNEKLFF; CDR3nt: TGCGCCAGCAGCTTGGTGGCAGGGAGGTCATCTAATGAAAAACTGTTTTTT
abundance: -; v_gene: TRBV4-1; d_gene: -; j_gene: TRBJ2-1; CDR3aa: CASSQDSGTGNNEQFF; CDR3nt: TGCGCCAGCAGCCAAGATTCAGGAACAGGGAACAATGAGCAGTTCTTC
abundance: -; v_gene: TRBV6-5; d_gene: -; j_gene: TRBJ1-6; CDR3aa: CASSRGNSPLHF; CDR3nt: TGTGCCAGCAGCAGGGGTAATTCACCCCTCCACTTT
abundance: -; v_gene: TRBV6-5; d_gene: -; j_gene: TRBJ2-1; CDR3aa: CASTTTRVAHEQFF; CDR3nt: TGTGCCAGCACCACCACCCGAGTAGCTCATGAGCAGTTCTTC
abundance: few; v_gene: TRBV27; d_gene: -; j_gene: TRBJ1-1; CDR3aa: CASSLSAGNTEAFF; CDR3nt: TGTGCCAGCAGTTTATCGGCGGGGAACACTGAAGCTTTCTTT